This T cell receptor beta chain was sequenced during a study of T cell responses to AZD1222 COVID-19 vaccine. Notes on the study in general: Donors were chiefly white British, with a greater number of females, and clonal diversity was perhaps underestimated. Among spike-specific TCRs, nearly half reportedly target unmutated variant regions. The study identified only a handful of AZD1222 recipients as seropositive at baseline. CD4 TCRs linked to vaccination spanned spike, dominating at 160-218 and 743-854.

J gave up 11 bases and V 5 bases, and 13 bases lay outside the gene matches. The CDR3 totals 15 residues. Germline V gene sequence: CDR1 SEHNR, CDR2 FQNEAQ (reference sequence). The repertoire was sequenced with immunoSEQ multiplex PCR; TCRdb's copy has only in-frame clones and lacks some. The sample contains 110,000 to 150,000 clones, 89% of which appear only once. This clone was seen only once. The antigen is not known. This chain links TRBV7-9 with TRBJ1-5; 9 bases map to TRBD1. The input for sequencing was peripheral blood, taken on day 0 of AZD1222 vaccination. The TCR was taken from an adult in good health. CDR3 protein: CASSPDRGRRMAQHF. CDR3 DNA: TGTGCCAGCAGCCCGGACAGGGGTCGAAGGATGGCCCAGCATTTT.